This T cell receptor beta chain appears in the sequencing data of a study of tumor-infiltrating lymphocytes in primary liver carcinoma. Looking at the study overall: Staging of the tumors gave T1-T3 N0M0, with widths of about 4.2 to 10 cm.

TCR beta cDNA came from 400 to 500 ng total RNA, primed with a constant-region primer. For TCR beta, libraries were produced by three nested multiplex PCR rounds using slightly modified ARM-PCR. The first two PCR rounds, nine to ten cycles each, used TRBV1-TRBV30 forward primers and a C-beta reverse primer. Each CDR3 protein is one row after TCRdb ran MiXCR on the multiplex PCR reads. The sample consists of about 210,000 distinct CDR3 sequences, around four fifths of them appearing once. The study co-extracted DNA and RNA from roughly 20-30 mg of unsorted bulk tissue. Tumor samples all exceeded 90% viable tumor cells. Study observations and caveats: Pairs comparing tumor with adjacent tissue or blood overlapped less than pairs drawn from tumor regions.

CDR1 is MNHEY, CDR2 SMNVEV, per germline (reference sequence). This CDR3 is built from 15 residues. With regard to this clonotype: What it binds is unknown. Sequence at one end of the junction differs from germline and may be a read error.

The source material was tumor tissue from primary liver carcinoma. The chain combines TRBV27 with TRBJ2-1; TRBD2 might be the D (5 bases). The sequence came from a man aged 35 to 55 with primary liver carcinoma and hepatitis B virus infection. The CDR3 loop is CASSLSRDTYNERFF. CDR3 coding DNA: TGTGCCAGCAGTTTATCGAGGGATACTTACAATGAGCGGTTCTTC.